These 2 T cell receptor beta chains originate from one sample sequenced in a study of CD8 T cells in ankylosing spondylitis. One entry per CDR3 protein results from TCRdb running MiXCR on the 5' RACE reads. The sample carries about 250,000 distinct CDR3 sequences, roughly a tenth recorded once. Sample: blood, either unsorted or a sorted T cell fraction (not recorded which). The receptors stem from a male donor with ankylosing spondylitis or in good health (not recorded which).

This clonotype was seen many times. The chain recombines TRBV7-9 with TRBJ2-3, with 12 bases that match TRBD2. The CDR3 length is 16 residues. Germline CDR1 and CDR2: SEHNR and FQNEAQ (reference sequence). Unmatched junction bases numbered 5, after V lost 5 bases and J lost 2 bases. The chain's CDR3 is CASSRLAGVVTDTQYF. In DNA form, the CDR3 reads TGTGCCAGCAGCCGACTAGCGGGAGTTGTCACAGATACGCAGTATTTT.

This clonotype has at least ten counts. The rearrangement uses TRBV12-3 or TRBV12-4 and TRBJ1-1; D is unresolved. V lost 3 bases and J lost 1, with 6 bases in between. The CDR3 runs 13 residues. This CDR3 is CASSLGKNTEAFF. CDR3 nucleotides: TGTGCCAGCAGTTTGGGCAAGAACACTGAAGCTTTCTTT.